This record concerns one TCR beta chain sequence. It lacks a known antigen. No clone much larger than this one lies a single base away; base qualities are absent. This sample was taken from a study of lymphopenia after photon versus proton radiotherapy (dated by TCRdb to 2018 to 2020). About the full investigation: The study compared the immunological effects of photon versus proton radiation therapy in patients with gastrointestinal tumors who developed high-grade lymphopenia. The 15 to 25 patients in the cohort had gastrointestinal tumors, were treated with either photon or proton therapy, and subsequently developed lymphopenia. The goal of the study was to describe how the two radiation modalities differ in their effects on the immune system.

Library creation used the immunoSEQ multiplex PCR assay. T cell repertoires were profiled with deep sequencing of rearranged TCR beta loci together with multiparametric flow cytometry. Entries here come from immuneACCESS through TCRdb and include only in-frame sequences with V and J called. Some clones fail to appear in such tables; in the studies checked, an unresolved V gene covers under half of the shortfall, and the cause of the remainder is unknown. The sample table contains 25,000 to 30,000 clones; only one count was recorded for roughly four fifths of them. The ten largest clones capture around 30% of the sample. Study-wide findings and limitations: The authors looked at the survival association only in patients who died, and they framed better survival with proton therapy as a possibility rather than a demonstrated result. After the lymphocyte count nadir, repertoires from photon-treated patients showed oligoclonal expansion, particularly of CD8+ Temra cells, and this expansion drove the decline in diversity. During treatment, patients who received proton therapy stayed relatively stable, whereas patients who received photon therapy lost naive T cells and TCR diversity and gained effector/memory populations. Across the cohort, among patients who died, a greater drop in TCR diversity after the nadir was inversely correlated with overall survival time.

Cut back by 8 bases and 8 bases, the V and J ends lie 12 bases apart. As encoded in the germline V gene, CDR1 is SNHLY while CDR2 is FYNNEI. Reading from cysteine to phenylalanine, the CDR3 counts 11 amino acids. Here the CDR3 DNA is all that survives: 33 bases in frame from base 1. The chain is encoded by TRBV2 joined to TRBJ1-2; the D gene identity is not certain. This receptor was obtained from a man aged 50 to 60 with gastric cancer. The input for sequencing was peripheral blood, taken from a patient treated with photon-based radiotherapy. CDR3 sequence: CASDSVVGYTF. The DNA is TGTGCCAGCGATTCCGTGGTGGGCTACACCTTC.